Listed below are T cell receptor beta chains from one sample, sequenced in a study of blood T cell repertoires in COVID-19. The table came from immunoSEQ multiplex PCR; TCRdb's copy has only in-frame clones and leaves some out. The sample records 200,000 or so clones, 84% being singletons. Sequencing used peripheral blood. Receptors were obtained from a woman aged 25 to 39 who had recovered from COVID-19. Each CDR3 is given with its conserved first and last residue. A D gene is named only where the DNA matches it firmly. Size values are once, few and many counts, or a class for expanded clones, and some rows have none.

size	D	V	J	CDR3	DNA
-	-	TRBV3-1/TRBV3-2	TRBJ2-2	CASSHEGAVLGELFF	TGTGCCAGCAGCCACGAGGGAGCCGTTCTTGGGGAGCTGTTTTTT
-	-	TRBV7-3	TRBJ1-5	CASSYSERGSNQPQHF	TGTGCCAGCAGCTACAGCGAACGGGGGAGCAATCAGCCCCAGCATTTT
-	TRBD1	TRBV9	TRBJ1-2	CASSVGTGGDYGYTF	TGTGCCAGCAGCGTCGGGACAGGGGGCGACTATGGCTACACCTTC
-	TRBD1	TRBV27	TRBJ2-1	CASILRGQGATLIYNEQFF	TGTGCCAGCATTCTGCGGGGACAGGGGGCCACCCTGATTTACAATGAGCAGTTCTTC
-	-	TRBV9	TRBJ2-3	CASSVAGSPTDTQYF	TGTGCCAGCAGCGTAGCGGGTAGCCCCACAGATACGCAGTATTTT
-	TRBD2	TRBV27	TRBJ2-3	CASRIRLAGESDTQYF	TGTGCCAGCAGGATAAGACTAGCGGGAGAGTCAGATACGCAGTATTTT
-	-	TRBV11-2	TRBJ1-2	CASSLGQDLYGYTF	TGTGCCAGCAGCTTAGGTCAGGATCTCTATGGCTACACCTTC
-	-	TRBV6-5	TRBJ2-1	CASSYSGQYNEQFF	TGTGCCAGCAGTTACTCGGGGCAATACAATGAGCAGTTCTTC
-	TRBD1	TRBV29-1	TRBJ1-1	CSVGQGGTEAFF	TGCAGCGTTGGACAGGGCGGCACTGAAGCTTTCTTT
-	-	TRBV7-8	TRBJ2-1	CASSSRAGSSYNEQFF	TGTGCCAGCAGCTCCCGAGCGGGTAGCTCCTACAATGAGCAGTTCTTC
-	-	TRBV9	TRBJ2-3	CASSAGENTQYF	TGTGCCAGCAGCGCAGGGGAGAATACGCAGTATTTT
-	TRBD2	TRBV19	TRBJ2-1	CASSLAGGREQFF	TGTGCCAGTAGCCTAGCGGGAGGCAGGGAGCAGTTCTTC
few	-	TRBV27	TRBJ1-5	CASTSAGGAYSNQPQHF	TGTGCCAGCACTTCCGCGGGGGGGGCCTATAGCAATCAGCCCCAGCATTTT
-	-	TRBV10-3	TRBJ1-5	CAISESPNRSNQPQHF	TGTGCCATCAGTGAGTCGCCCAACAGGAGCAATCAGCCCCAGCATTTT
-	-	TRBV6-5	TRBJ1-6	CASSKTGLNSPLHF	TGTGCCAGCAGCAAAACAGGGCTGAATTCACCCCTCCACTTT
few	-	TRBV6-2/TRBV6-3	TRBJ2-1	CASSYSPYPAPVEQFF	TGTGCCAGCAGTTACTCCCCGTACCCCGCCCCAGTTGAGCAGTTCTTC
-	-	TRBV19	TRBJ2-5	CASSILQGWAETQYF	TGTGCCAGTAGTATACTACAGGGCTGGGCAGAGACCCAGTACTTC
-	-	TRBV12-1	TRBJ1-5	CASSSARTGKVNSNQPQHF	TGTGCCAGCAGCTCAGCCCGGACAGGGAAAGTCAATAGCAATCAGCCCCAGCATTTT
-	-	TRBV6-5	TRBJ1-1	CASSSWNTEAFF	TGTGCCAGCAGTTCCTGGAACACTGAAGCTTTCTTT
-	TRBD2	TRBV4-2	TRBJ2-7	CASSPWAGEGSYEQYF	TGTGCCAGCAGCCCCTGGGCGGGGGAGGGCTCCTACGAGCAGTACTTC
once	-	TRBV2	TRBJ2-7	CASSEAADGRRRTIYEQYF	TGTGCCAGCAGTGAAGCGGCGGACGGGAGAAGAAGAACTATTTACGAGCAGTACTTC
-	-	TRBV18	TRBJ1-5	CASSPGWGDNQPQHF	TGTGCCAGCTCACCAGGGTGGGGAGACAATCAGCCCCAGCATTTT
-	-	TRBV4-1	TRBJ2-2	CASSHAARVELFF	TGCGCCAGCAGCCATGCTGCCCGGGTGGAGCTGTTTTTT
-	-	TRBV6-1	TRBJ1-2	CASSENRDNGYTF	TGTGCCAGCAGTGAAAACAGGGATAATGGCTACACCTTC
-	-	TRBV19	TRBJ1-5	CASTPRGAIGSNQPQHF	TGTGCCAGTACCCCTCGGGGGGCTATTGGAAGCAATCAGCCCCAGCATTTT
-	-	TRBV6-6	TRBJ2-1	CASSYSPEIPAQFF	TGTGCCAGCAGTTACTCCCCGGAGATCCCGGCGCAGTTCTTC
-	-	TRBV4-2	TRBJ2-1	CASSQSYDEQFF	TGTGCCAGCAGCCAATCCTACGATGAGCAGTTCTTC
once	-	TRBV21-1	TRBJ1-3	CASSRLTGGNTIYF	TGTGCCAGCAGCAGACTAACAGGGGGAAACACCATATATTTT
once	TRBD2	TRBV28	TRBJ2-7	CASSSPGLAVYEQYF	TGTGCCAGCAGTTCCCCGGGACTAGCTGTCTACGAGCAGTACTTC
-	-	TRBV11-2	TRBJ2-2	CASSLAGNHRELFF	TGTGCCAGCAGCTTGGCTGGCAATCATAGGGAGCTGTTTTTT
-	TRBD2	TRBV6-5	TRBJ2-1	CASRTAGGYNEQFF	TGTGCCAGCAGGACAGCGGGAGGGTACAATGAGCAGTTCTTC
-	TRBD1	TRBV5-4	TRBJ2-2	CASRSRRGQEDTGELFF	TGTGCCAGCAGATCCAGAAGGGGACAGGAGGACACCGGGGAGCTGTTTTTT
-	TRBD2	TRBV29-1	TRBJ2-1	CSVEAGGRYNEQFF	TGCAGCGTTGAAGCGGGAGGGAGGTACAATGAGCAGTTCTTC
-	-	TRBV7-9	TRBJ2-7	CASSFRQYEQYF	TGTGCCAGCAGCTTCCGACAGTACGAGCAGTACTTC
-	-	TRBV28	TRBJ2-7	CASSLSLQGGEQYF	TGTGCCAGCAGTTTATCCCTACAGGGGGGGGAGCAGTACTTC
-	TRBD2	TRBV6-1	TRBJ2-1	CASSEDGRSWAYNEQFF	TGTGCCAGCAGTGAAGACGGGAGGTCATGGGCCTACAATGAGCAGTTCTTC
-	-	TRBV5-4	TRBJ2-2	CASSLVRGQNTGELFF	TGTGCCAGCAGCTTAGTGCGGGGGCAGAACACCGGGGAGCTGTTTTTT
-	TRBD1	TRBV28	TRBJ2-1	CASSIPGGWENEQFF	TGTGCCAGCAGTATCCCAGGGGGCTGGGAAAATGAGCAGTTCTTC